The next 18 T cell receptor beta chains were all read from a single sample in a study of cytomegalovirus exposure and HLA in healthy donors. Researchers ran the PCR with 60 Vbeta and 13 Jbeta primers. Only in-frame clones appear in the TCRdb table, and some are missing; sequencing was by immunoSEQ multiplex PCR. The data contain around 64,000 clones, less than 80% of them singletons. Sequenced: PBMCs. These receptor sequences come from a woman in her forties or fifties in good health and CMV-seronegative.

This clone was seen more than once but under ten times. This rearrangement joins TRBV28 to TRBJ1-2; D possibly corresponds to TRBD1 (5 bases). Trimming left V 3 bases short and J 6 bases short, with 8 bases between. Germline CDR1 is MDHEN and CDR2 is SYDVKM. The CDR3 extends over 12 amino acids. Written as DNA, the CDR3 is TGTGCCAGCAGTTTGTTCAGGGATGGCTACACCTTC. This gives the protein CASSLFRDGYTF.

V and J are TRBV5-1 and TRBJ2-7; D unresolved. The V end lost 4 bases, the J end lost 3 bases, and 11 bases lay between the germline ends. There are 13 residues in the CDR3. Germline V gives CDR1 SGHRS, CDR2 YFSETQ. The CDR3 coding sequence is TGCGCCAGCAGCCTCGACTGGAACTACGAGCAGTACTTC. Its translation: CASSLDWNYEQYF.

The chain has TRBV28 and TRBJ1-1, with D perhaps matching TRBD1 (6 bases). The CDR3 spans 17 residues. Germline-derived CDR1 and CDR2 are MDHEN and SYDVKM. Trimming pared 4 bases from V and 0 bases from J, leaving 18 bases between. The CDR3 region is CASSSPGEGVMNTEAFF. The CDR3, as DNA: TGTGCCAGCAGTTCTCCTGGGGAGGGGGTGATGAACACTGAAGCTTTCTTT.

The chain recombines TRBV6-6 with TRBJ2-3, with 7 bases that match TRBD1. Germline values: CDR1 MNHNY, CDR2 SVGAGI (reference sequence). The CDR3 sequence is 15 residues long. The ends lost 0 bases at V and 4 bases at J; junction bases unmatched: 4. Written as DNA, the CDR3 is TGTGCCAGCAGTTACTCGGGTAGGGGGCCAGATACGCAGTATTTT. This codes for CASSYSGRGPDTQYF.

The chain is built from TRBV9 and TRBJ2-3; 11 bases agree with TRBD2. The CDR3 extends over 16 amino acids. Germline CDR1 is SGDLS and CDR2 is YYNGEE. Unmatched junction bases numbered 10, after V lost 0 bases and J lost 10 bases. CDR3 bases: TGTGCCAGCAGCGTAGCCCAGATAGCGGGAGGGCACCCGCAGTATTTT. Encoded protein: CASSVAQIAGGHPQYF.

The chain joins TRBV28 to TRBJ2-7, with a possible D match to TRBD1 (6 bases). The ends were cut back, 5 bases at V and 3 bases at J, with 20 bases in the middle. Germline V gives CDR1 MDHEN, CDR2 SYDVKM. The CDR3 loop spans 16 amino acids. Here the CDR3 reads CASSLATGNPFYEQYF. Here the CDR3 DNA reads TGTGCCAGCAGTCTAGCCACAGGGAATCCTTTCTACGAGCAGTACTTC. The whole variable domain, remainder taken from reference TRBV28 and TRBJ2-7, is DVKVTQSSRYLVKRTGEKVFLECVQDMDHENMFWYRQDPGLGLRLIYFSYDVKMKEKGDIPEGYSVSREKKERFSLILESASTNQTSMYLCASSLATGNPFYEQYFGPGTRLTVT.

The chain combines TRBV5-1 with TRBJ2-1, with D unclear. The germline V gene has CDR1 SGHRS and CDR2 YFSETQ. The CDR3 totals 14 residues. V lost 2 bases, J lost 5 bases, and 11 bases lay in between. CDR3 bases: TGCGCCAGCAGCTTTCCGGAGAAAAACAATGAGCAGTTCTTC. Translating it yields CASSFPEKNNEQFF. Filled out from reference TRBV5-1 and TRBJ2-1, the complete variable domain reads KAGVTQTPRYLIKTRGQQVTLSCSPISGHRSVSWYQQTPGQGLQFLFEYFSETQRNKGNFPGRFSGRQFSNSRSEMNVSTLELGDSALYLCASSFPEKNNEQFFGPGTRLTVL.

The chain links TRBV29-1 to TRBJ2-4; TRBD2 is a possible D gene (5 bases). The CDR3 spans 13 residues. V was shortened by 0 bases and J by 8 bases, with 11 bases between the two germline ends. The germline V gene encodes CDR1 SQVTM and CDR2 ANQGSEA. CDR3 bases: TGCAGCGTTGAAGATCCGGGAAAGGACATTCAGTACTTC. Its protein product is CSVEDPGKDIQYF.

The chain couples TRBV5-1 to TRBJ2-3; D is uncertain. CDR1 SGHRS and CDR2 YFSETQ come from the germline V gene. Trimming stripped 0 bases from V and 6 bases from J, with 8 bases between. The CDR3 is 13 residues long. The CDR3 DNA follows: TGCGCCAGCAGCTTGGAAGGAGATGATACGCAGTATTTT. Protein product: CASSLEGDDTQYF.

The gene calls are TRBV7-3 and TRBJ2-5, with 16 nucleotides matching TRBD2. Germline-derived CDR1 and CDR2 are SGHTA and FQGTGA. V lost 5 bases and J lost 1; bases outside the gene matches: 10. This CDR3 spans 19 amino acids. This CDR3 reads CASSPTGTSGRGSQETQYF. For the CDR3, the DNA is TGTGCCAGCAGCCCCACCGGGACTAGCGGGAGGGGATCCCAAGAGACCCAGTACTTC.

V usage is TRBV4-1 and J usage is TRBJ1-5; D is unclear. CDR3 length equals 15 residues. Germline V gene sequence: CDR1 MGHRA, CDR2 YSYEKL. V lost 8 bases to trimming and J lost 0 bases, with 14 bases between them. CDR3 nucleotide sequence: TGCGCCAGCGGGCCCAAAAATTATAGCAATCAGCCCCAGCATTTT. It specifies CASGPKNYSNQPQHF.

V and J are TRBV25-1 and TRBJ2-5; 12 nucleotides align to TRBD1. Judging by the DNA end, TRBJ2-7 fits better; the J call may be wrong. Germline CDR1 reads MGHDK; CDR2 reads SYGVNS. The CDR3 loop spans 16 amino acids. CDR3 nucleotides: TGTGCCAGCAGTGAGGCCCCGGGACAGGGGGCTGACGAGCAGTACTTC. This gives the protein CASSEAPGQGADEQYF.

This clone was seen only a few times. This rearrangement joins TRBV5-6 to TRBJ1-1, with D maybe TRBD1 (5 bases). In germline, CDR1 is SGHDT, CDR2 YYEEEE. The CDR3 covers 15 residues. Trimming cost V 0 bases and J 1 base, with 10 bases left between them. CDR3 protein: CASSLGAQGNTEAFF. CDR3 sequence (DNA): TGTGCCAGCAGCTTGGGAGCGCAGGGGAACACTGAAGCTTTCTTT. Using reference TRBV5-6 and TRBJ1-1 for the parts outside the CDR3, the full variable domain is DAGVTQSPTHLIKTRGQQVTLRCSPKSGHDTVSWYQQALGQGPQFIFQYYEEEERQRGNFPDRFSGHQFPNYSSELNVNALLLGDSALYLCASSLGAQGNTEAFFGQGTRLTVV.

The CDR3 loop reads CASSVGLAGGAEETQYF. The CDR3 coding sequence is TGTGCCAGCAGTGTGGGACTAGCGGGAGGAGCGGAAGAGACCCAGTACTTC. The chain couples TRBV2 to TRBJ2-5, with TRBD2 matching 15 bases. The CDR3 is 17 residues long. The V gene end was trimmed by 4 bases and the J gene end by 3 bases; junction bases not matched to a gene: 6. From germline, CDR1 is SNHLY and CDR2 FYNNEI.

V and J are TRBV5-4 and TRBJ2-7, with a tentative D call TRBD1 (7 bases). In germline, CDR1 is SGHNT, CDR2 YYREEE (reference sequence). The ends were cut back, 5 bases at V and 2 bases at J, with 14 bases in the middle. The CDR3 is made up of 14 amino acids. In nucleotides, the CDR3 is TGTGCCAGCAGTCGGCAGGGGGGCCCCTACGAGCAGTACTTC. Translation gives CASSRQGGPYEQYF.

This chain connects TRBV12-2 to TRBJ2-7; the table names TRBD2, a call not compared with the DNA. TRBV12-2 is a pseudogene. The CDR3 consists of 17 residues. CDR3 in DNA: TGTGCAAGTCGCACGCGAAAGGTCGGGGGGACATCCTACGAGCAGTACTTC. Translation: CASRTRKVGGTSYEQYF.

The rearrangement uses TRBV10-2 and TRBJ1-5, with D possibly TRBD1 on 5 matching bases. Between the trimmed V and J ends, which lost 0 bases and 6 bases, there was a span of 9 bases. The CDR3 is 14 amino acids. Germline CDR1 is WSHSY and CDR2 is SAAADI. The CDR3: CASSESWGVQPQHF. CDR3 DNA: TGCGCCAGCAGTGAGTCTTGGGGGGTTCAGCCCCAGCATTTT.

V is TRBV4-2 and J is TRBJ2-1, with 11 nucleotides matching TRBD2. Looked up from germline, CDR1 is LGHNA and CDR2 is YNFKEQ. Unmatched junction bases numbered 2, after V lost 2 bases and J lost 2 bases. This CDR3 is 16 amino acids long. The CDR3: CASSQTSGSPYNEQFF. The CDR3 DNA reads TGTGCCAGCAGCCAAACTAGCGGGAGCCCCTACAATGAGCAGTTCTTC.